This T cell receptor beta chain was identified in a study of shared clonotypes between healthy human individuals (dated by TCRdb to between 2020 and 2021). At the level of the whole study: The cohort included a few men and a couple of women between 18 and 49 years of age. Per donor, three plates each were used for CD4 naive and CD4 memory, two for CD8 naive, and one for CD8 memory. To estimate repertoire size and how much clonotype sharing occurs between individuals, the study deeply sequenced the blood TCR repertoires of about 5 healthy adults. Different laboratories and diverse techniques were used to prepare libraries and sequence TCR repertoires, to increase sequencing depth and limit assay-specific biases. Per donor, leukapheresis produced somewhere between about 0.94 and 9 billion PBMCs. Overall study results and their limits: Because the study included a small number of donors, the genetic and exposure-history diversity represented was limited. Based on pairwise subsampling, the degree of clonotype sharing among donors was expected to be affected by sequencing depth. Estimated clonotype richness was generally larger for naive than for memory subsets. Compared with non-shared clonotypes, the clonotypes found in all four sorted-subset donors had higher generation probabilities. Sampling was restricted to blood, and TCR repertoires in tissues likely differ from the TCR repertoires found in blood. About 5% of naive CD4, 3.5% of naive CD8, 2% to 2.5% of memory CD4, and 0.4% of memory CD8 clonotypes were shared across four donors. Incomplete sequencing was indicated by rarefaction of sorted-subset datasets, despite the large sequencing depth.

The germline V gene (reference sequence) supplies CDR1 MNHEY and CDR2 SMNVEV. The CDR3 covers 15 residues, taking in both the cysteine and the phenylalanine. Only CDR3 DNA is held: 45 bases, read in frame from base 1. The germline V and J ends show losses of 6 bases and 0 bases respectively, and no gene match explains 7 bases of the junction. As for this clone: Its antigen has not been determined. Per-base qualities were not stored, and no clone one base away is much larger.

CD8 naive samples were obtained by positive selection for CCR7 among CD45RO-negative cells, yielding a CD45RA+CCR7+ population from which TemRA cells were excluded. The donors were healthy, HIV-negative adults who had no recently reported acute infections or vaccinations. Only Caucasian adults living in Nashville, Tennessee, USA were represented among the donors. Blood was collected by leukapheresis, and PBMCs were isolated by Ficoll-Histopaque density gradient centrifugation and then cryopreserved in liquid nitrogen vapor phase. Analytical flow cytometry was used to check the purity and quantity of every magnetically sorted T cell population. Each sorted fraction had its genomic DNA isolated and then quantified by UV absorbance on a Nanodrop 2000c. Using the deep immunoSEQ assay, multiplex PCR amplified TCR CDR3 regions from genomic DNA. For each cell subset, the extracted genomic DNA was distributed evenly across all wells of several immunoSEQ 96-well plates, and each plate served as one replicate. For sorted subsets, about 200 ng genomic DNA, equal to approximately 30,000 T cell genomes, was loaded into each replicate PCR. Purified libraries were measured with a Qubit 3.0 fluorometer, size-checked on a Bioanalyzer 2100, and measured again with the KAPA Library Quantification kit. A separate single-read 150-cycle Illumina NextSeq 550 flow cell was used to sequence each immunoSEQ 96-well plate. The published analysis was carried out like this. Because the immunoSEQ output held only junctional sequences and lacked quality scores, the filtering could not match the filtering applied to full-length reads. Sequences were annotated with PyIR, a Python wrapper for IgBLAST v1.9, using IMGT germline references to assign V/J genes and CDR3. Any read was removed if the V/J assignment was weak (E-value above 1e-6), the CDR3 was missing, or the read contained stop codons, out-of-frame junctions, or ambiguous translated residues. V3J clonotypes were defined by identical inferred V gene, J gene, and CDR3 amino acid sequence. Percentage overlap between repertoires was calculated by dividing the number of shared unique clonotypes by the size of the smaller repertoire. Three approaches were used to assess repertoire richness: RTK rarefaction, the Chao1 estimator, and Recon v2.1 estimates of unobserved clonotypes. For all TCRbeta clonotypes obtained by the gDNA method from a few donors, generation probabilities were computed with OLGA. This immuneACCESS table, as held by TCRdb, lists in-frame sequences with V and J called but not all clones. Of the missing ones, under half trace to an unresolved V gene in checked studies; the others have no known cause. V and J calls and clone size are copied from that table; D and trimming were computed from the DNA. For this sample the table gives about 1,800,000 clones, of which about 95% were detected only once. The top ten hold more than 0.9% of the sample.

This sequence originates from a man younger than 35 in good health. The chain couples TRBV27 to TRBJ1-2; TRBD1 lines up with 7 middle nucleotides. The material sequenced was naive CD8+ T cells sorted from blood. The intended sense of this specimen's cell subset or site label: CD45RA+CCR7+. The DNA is TGTGCCAGCAGGAACACAGGGACAGCTAACTATGGCTACACCTTC. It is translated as CASRNTGTANYGYTF.